Below are 2 T cell receptor beta chains sequenced from a single sample in a study of T cells in severe cutaneous drug reactions. The patients sequenced had a carbamazepine-induced Stevens-Johnson syndrome or toxic epidermal necrolysis reaction. Bulk and single-cell libraries used iRepertoire multiplex PCR with TCR subtype-specific primers. TCRdb reworked the multiplex PCR reads into one entry per CDR3 protein, no DNA. The sample data list 9,500 or so distinct CDR3 sequences. The sample consisted of cells from a skin blister. The origin of the receptors is a human donor with Stevens-Johnson syndrome, a severe cutaneous drug reaction.

The chain recombines TRBV29-1 with TRBJ1-1; TCRdb proposes TRBD1, but this gene call is untestable without DNA. Germline CDR1 and CDR2: SQVTM and ANQGSEA. The CDR3 runs 14 residues. The CDR3 reads CSARLGQANTEAFF.

This chain connects TRBV29-1 to TRBJ2-1; the TCRdb call, TRBD2, lacks DNA for checking. CDR3 length equals 16 residues. Germline CDR1 and CDR2: SQVTM and ANQGSEA. CDR3 sequence reads: CSVPLLLAGAYNEQFF.